This TCR beta chain stems from a study of CD8 T cells in Susac syndrome (dated by TCRdb to between 2018 and 2020). With respect to the entire study: Of the Susac syndrome patients who were sequenced, roughly 6 had clinically active disease and roughly eight were in clinical remission. At the time of blood withdrawal, Susac syndrome patients were either therapy-naive, taking corticosteroids (with some also receiving IVIg), or on IVIg alone. The study used repertoire sequencing to test whether antigen drove CD8+ T cell activation and differentiation in Susac syndrome. The research as a whole found: In patients with Susac syndrome, the CD4+ T cell repertoire showed no detectable clonal expansion. The number of individuals in the TCR sequencing and HLA analysis was acknowledged as relatively small.

Spanning cysteine to phenylalanine, the CDR3 consists of 15 amino acids. This entry keeps only the CDR3 DNA: 45 bases, framed from base 1. Relative to germline, V is 0 bases shorter and J is 5 bases shorter, with 9 bases between their ends. The germline V gene supplies CDR1 SGHDT and CDR2 YYEEEE. RNA was extracted using the RNeasy kit, and roughly 0.5 to 1 ug of the RNA was reverse transcribed with random hexamers. TCR beta CDR3 regions were amplified with the immunoSEQ multiplex PCR assay covering 54 Vbeta and 13 Jbeta segments. PCR amplification bias was corrected using a synthetic template baseline for primer optimization and computational correction. Per the source publication's procedure: Only productive sequences were kept, with reads annotated to V, D and J genes according to IMGT and analyzed in immunoSEQ Analyzer. Clonality was computed as one minus Shannon entropy normalized by log2 of the number of productive unique sequences. For each patient and control, public and private clones were evaluated within the 100 most prevalent clones. A clone was defined as Susac-specific if it was absent from the healthy and MS cohorts, from some 980 published viral clones and from other ImmuneACCESS disease sequences. TCRdb passed the public sequencing reads through fastp at Q25 and MiXCR, retaining productive beta sequences. CDR3 protein sequences are deduplicated, and each keeps its most common genes and DNA. The V and J calls, along with clone size, are taken from TCRdb and not from the paper's own processing. The sample records 77,000 or so distinct CDR3 sequences, about 93% of which are singletons. Jointly, the top ten make up over 0.5% of the sample.

High-throughput TCR beta sequencing profiled peripheral blood CD8+ and CD4+ T cells from healthy donors, Susac syndrome patients and multiple sclerosis patients. Recently defined diagnostic criteria for definite or probable disease were met by the Susac syndrome patients. CD8+ TEMRA cells were enriched by FACS, while bulk CD8+ and CD4+ T cells were purified by magnetic negative isolation. Blood was collected in EDTA tubes and processed within 24 hours, with PBMCs isolated through density gradient centrifugation. PBMCs intended for TCR sequencing were cryopreserved in liquid nitrogen and were subsequently thawed in a 37 degrees C water bath. The sorted or isolated CD4+, CD8+ and CD8+ TEMRA cells had a purity of 90% or higher. On this clonotype itself: Its specific antigen is unknown. No much larger clone exists at a distance of one base, and base qualities are not known.

This clonotype originated in a human donor with Susac syndrome. Recombination connected TRBV5-6 to TRBJ1-6, and perhaps TRBD1 as D gene, on 5 matching bases. The sequenced material came from CD4+ T cells from PBMCs. The sequenced DNA is TGTGCCAGCAGCTTGGGCAGGGTTCATAATTCACCCCTCCACTTT. This yields the protein CASSLGRVHNSPLHF. Joined to the reference TRBV5-6 and TRBJ1-6 proteins, this CDR3 gives the full variable domain: DAGVTQSPTHLIKTRGQQVTLRCSPKSGHDTVSWYQQALGQGPQFIFQYYEEEERQRGNFPDRFSGHQFPNYSSELNVNALLLGDSALYLCASSLGRVHNSPLHFGNGTRLTVT.